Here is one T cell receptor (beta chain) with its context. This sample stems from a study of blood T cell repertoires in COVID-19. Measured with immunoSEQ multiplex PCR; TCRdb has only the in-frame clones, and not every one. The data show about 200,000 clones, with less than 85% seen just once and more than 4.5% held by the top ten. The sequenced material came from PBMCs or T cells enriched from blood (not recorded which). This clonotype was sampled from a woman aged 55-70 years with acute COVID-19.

CDR3 amino acids: CASSLESLYGYTF. The CDR3 nucleotides are TGTGCCAGCAGCTTAGAATCCCTATATGGCTACACCTTC. The chain links TRBV7-2 to TRBJ1-2; D is unresolved. Germline V lookup: CDR1 SGHTA, CDR2 FQGNSA. The V end lost 1 base, the J end lost 5 bases, and 8 bases lay between the germline ends. The CDR3 extends over 13 amino acids.